The source of this TCR beta chain is a study of blood T cell repertoires in COVID-19. The CDR3 extends over 15 amino acids. From germline, CDR1 is SGHTA and CDR2 FQGNSA. Trimming cost V 3 bases and J 2 bases, with 11 bases left between them. Measured with immunoSEQ multiplex PCR; TCRdb has only the in-frame clones, and not every one. The sample yields 150,000 to 200,000 clones, 70% to 90% seen once. This receptor was taken from a man aged 50-60 years with active or convalescent COVID-19. The chain links TRBV7-2 to TRBJ1-5; D is unclear. Specimen: peripheral blood. CDR3 coding DNA: TGTGCCAGCAGCTTGATGGAGGGCGGCAATCAGCCCCAGCATTTT. This translates into CASSLMEGGNQPQHF.